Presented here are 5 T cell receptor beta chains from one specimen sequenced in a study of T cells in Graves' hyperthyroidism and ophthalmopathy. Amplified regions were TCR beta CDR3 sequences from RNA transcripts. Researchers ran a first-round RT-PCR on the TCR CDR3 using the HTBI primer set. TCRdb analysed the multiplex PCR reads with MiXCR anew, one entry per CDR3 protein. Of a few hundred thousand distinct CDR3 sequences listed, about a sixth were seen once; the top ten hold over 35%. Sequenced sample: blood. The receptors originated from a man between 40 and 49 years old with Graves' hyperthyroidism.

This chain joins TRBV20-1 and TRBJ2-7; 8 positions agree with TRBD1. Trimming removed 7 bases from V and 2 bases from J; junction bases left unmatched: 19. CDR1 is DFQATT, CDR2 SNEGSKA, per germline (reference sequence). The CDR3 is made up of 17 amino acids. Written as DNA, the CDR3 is TGCAGTGTACGTAGGCGTACTATCGACAGGGGAGCCTACGAGCAGTACTTC. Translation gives CSVRRRTIDRGAYEQYF.

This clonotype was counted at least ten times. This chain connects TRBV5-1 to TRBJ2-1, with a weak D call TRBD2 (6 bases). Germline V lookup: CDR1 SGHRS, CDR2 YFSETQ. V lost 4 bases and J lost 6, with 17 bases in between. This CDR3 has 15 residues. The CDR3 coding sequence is TGCGCCAGCAGCCCCCGGGCTCACGGGGGCAATGAGCAGTTCTTC. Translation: CASSPRAHGGNEQFF.

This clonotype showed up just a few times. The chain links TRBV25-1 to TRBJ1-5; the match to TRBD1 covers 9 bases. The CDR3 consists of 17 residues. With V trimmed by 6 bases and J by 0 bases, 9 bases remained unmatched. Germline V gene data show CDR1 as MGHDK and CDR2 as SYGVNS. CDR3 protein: CASRPGTGMNSNQPQHF. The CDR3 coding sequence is TGTGCCAGCAGACCCGGGACAGGGATGAATAGCAATCAGCCCCAGCATTTT.

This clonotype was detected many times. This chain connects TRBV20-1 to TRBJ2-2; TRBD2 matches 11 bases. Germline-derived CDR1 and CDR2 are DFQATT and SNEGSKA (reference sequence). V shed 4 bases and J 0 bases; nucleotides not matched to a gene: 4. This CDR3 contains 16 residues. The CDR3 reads CSANRLAGSNTGELFF. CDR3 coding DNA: TGCAGTGCTAATCGACTAGCGGGGTCGAACACCGGGGAGCTGTTTTTT.

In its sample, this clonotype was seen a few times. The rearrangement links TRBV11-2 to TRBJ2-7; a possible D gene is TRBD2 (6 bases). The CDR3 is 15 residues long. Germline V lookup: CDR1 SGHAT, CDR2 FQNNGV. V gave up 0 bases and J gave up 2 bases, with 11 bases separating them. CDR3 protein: CASSLDRLGTYEQYF. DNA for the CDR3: TGTGCCAGCAGCTTAGATCGACTAGGGACCTACGAGCAGTACTTC.